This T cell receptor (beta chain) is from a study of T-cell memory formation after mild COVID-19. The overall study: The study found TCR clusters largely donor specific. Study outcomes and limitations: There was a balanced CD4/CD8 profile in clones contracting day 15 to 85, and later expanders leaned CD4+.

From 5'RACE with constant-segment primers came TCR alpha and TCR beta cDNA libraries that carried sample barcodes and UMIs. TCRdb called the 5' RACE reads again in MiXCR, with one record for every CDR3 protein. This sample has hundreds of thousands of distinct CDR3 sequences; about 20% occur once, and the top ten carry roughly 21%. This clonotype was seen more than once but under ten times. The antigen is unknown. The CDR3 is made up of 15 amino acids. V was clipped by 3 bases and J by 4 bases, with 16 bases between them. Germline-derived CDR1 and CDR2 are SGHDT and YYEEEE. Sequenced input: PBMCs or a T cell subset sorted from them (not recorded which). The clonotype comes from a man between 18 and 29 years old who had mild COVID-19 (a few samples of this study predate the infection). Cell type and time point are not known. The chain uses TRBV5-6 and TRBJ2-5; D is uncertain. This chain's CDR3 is CASSSRASQGETQYF. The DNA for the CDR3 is TGTGCCAGCAGCTCTCGGGCCAGCCAAGGAGAGACCCAGTACTTC.